The 6 T cell receptor beta chains below were found in one sample sequenced in a study of T cells in lung cancer brain metastases. Profiling relied on immunoSEQ multiplex PCR, and the TCRdb table lists in-frame clones only, not all of them. Of under 5,000 clones in the sample, nearly 90% are singletons; the top ten hold roughly 3.4%. Sequenced material: tumor tissue from the primary lung tumor. These receptors were taken from a woman aged 50 to 65 with non-small cell lung cancer.

This chain connects TRBV5-6 to TRBJ1-1; no firm D call. Trimming stripped 1 base from V and 5 bases from J, with 6 bases between. Germline values: CDR1 SGHDT, CDR2 YYEEEE. The CDR3 consists of 12 residues. In nucleotides, the CDR3 is TGTGCCAGCAGCTTGCGGGGTACTGAAGCTTTCTTT. Its protein is CASSLRGTEAFF.

The chain couples TRBV30 to TRBJ2-7; D gene unclear. Germline CDR1 reads GTSNPN; CDR2 reads SVGIG (reference sequence). With 0 bases removed from V and 3 bases from J, the gap between germline ends came to 9 bases. The CDR3 sequence is 13 residues long. The DNA of the CDR3 is TGTGCCTGGAGTGTCGGCCTTAACTACGAGCAGTACGTC. The encoded protein is CAWSVGLNYEQYV.

A note on this clone: Other DNA variants within this sample encode the same CDR3. This chain connects TRBV14 to TRBJ1-3; 7 positions agree with TRBD1. Germline V gene lookup returns CDR1 SGHDN and CDR2 FVKESK. V lost 7 bases and J lost 4; bases outside the gene matches: 7. This CDR3 has 14 amino acids. CDR3 nucleotide sequence: TGTGCCAGCAACAAAGGGGGCTGGGGAAACACCATATATTTT. Protein product: CASNKGGWGNTIYF.

This clone was recorded only once. A read error may produce the germline difference seen at one junction end. The rearrangement joins TRBV19 to TRBJ2-1; a weak D match, TRBD2 (5 bases). In germline, CDR1 is LNHDA, CDR2 SQIVND (reference sequence). This CDR3 spans 11 amino acids. The CDR3: CVSSPGIGQFF. CDR3 sequence (DNA): TGTGTCAGTAGTCCGGGGATAGGGCAGTTCTTC. The full variable domain, with the rest looked up from reference TRBV19 and TRBJ2-1, is DGGITQSPKYLFRKEGQNVTLSCEQNLNHDAMYWYRQDPGQGLRLIYYSQIVNDFQKGDIAEGYSVSREKKESFPLTVTSAQKNPTAFYLCVSSPGIGQFFGPGTRLTVL.

The chain is built from TRBV21-1 and TRBJ1-5; TRBD1 is taken as the D call from the table, unchecked against the DNA. TRBV21-1 is a listed pseudogene. This CDR3 is 13 amino acids long. This chain's CDR3 is CASPQGYNQPQHF. Here the CDR3 DNA reads TGTGCCAGCCCACAGGGATACAATCAGCCCCAGCATTTT.

The rearrangement uses TRBV7-2 and TRBJ2-1; 12 bases match TRBD2. Trimming removed 1 base from V and 12 bases from J; junction bases left unmatched: 7. The CDR3 runs 15 residues. Germline loops: CDR1 SGHTA, CDR2 FQGNSA. The CDR3 sequence: CASSLEVLAGGPQFF. CDR3 coding DNA: TGTGCCAGCAGCTTAGAGGTACTAGCGGGAGGTCCGCAGTTCTTC.